The clone carrying this TCR beta chain has just one count. The CDR3 loop spans 18 amino acids. With V trimmed by 1 base and J by 5 bases, 14 bases remained unmatched. Germline CDR1 is SGHNT and CDR2 is YYREEE (reference sequence). The record originates from a study of blood T cell repertoires in COVID-19. The protocol was immunoSEQ multiplex PCR, while the TCRdb copy is restricted to in-frame clones and leaves out a portion. The sample includes about 370,000 clones, over 75% of them seen just once. The chain couples TRBV5-4 to TRBJ2-2; 7 nucleotides align to TRBD1. What was sequenced was PBMCs or T cells enriched from blood (not recorded which). This receptor was taken from a man between 18 and 29 years old who had recovered from COVID-19. The CDR3 reads CASSLSQSGAGGTGELFF. CDR3 coding DNA: TGTGCCAGCAGCTTGTCCCAGTCCGGCGCAGGGGGTACCGGGGAGCTGTTTTTT. Drawing the rest from reference TRBV5-4 and TRBJ2-2, the complete variable domain is ETGVTQSPTHLIKTRGQQVTLRCSSQSGHNTVSWYQQALGQGPQFIFQYYREEENGRGNFPPRFSGLQFPNYSSELNVNALELDDSALYLCASSLSQSGAGGTGELFFGEGSRLTVL.